One sample yielded the 22 T cell receptor beta chains listed below, sequenced in a study of cytomegalovirus exposure and HLA in healthy donors. The PCR used 60 Vbeta and 13 Jbeta primers. This table comes from immunoSEQ multiplex PCR, and its TCRdb copy is limited to in-frame clones, with some not included. The sample consists of 200,000 or so clones, approximately 78% of them appearing once. The sample taken for sequencing was PBMCs. The receptors were gathered from a woman between 50 and 59 years old in good health and CMV-seropositive.

This chain connects TRBV2 to TRBJ2-7, with 10 bases lining up with TRBD1. The length of the CDR3 is 15 residues. With V trimmed by 6 bases and J by 1 base, 6 bases remained unmatched. Germline assignment: CDR1 SNHLY and CDR2 FYNNEI. This CDR3 is CASSLDRGPSYEQYF. CDR3 nucleotide sequence: TGTGCCAGCAGCCTAGACAGGGGGCCTTCCTACGAGCAGTACTTC. The complete variable domain, with remaining parts taken from reference TRBV2 and TRBJ2-7, reads EPEVTQTPSHQVTQMGQEVILRCVPISNHLYFYWYRQILGQKVEFLVSFYNNEISEKSEIFDDQFSVERPDGSNFTLKIRSTKLEDSAMYFCASSLDRGPSYEQYFGPGTRLTVT.

This chain links TRBV23-1 with TRBJ2-7; D uncertain. TRBV23-1 is classed as an ORF, of uncertain function. The V and J ends lost 2 bases and 1 base respectively, with 15 bases between them. The length of the CDR3 is 16 residues. This CDR3 reads CASSQNGRVLSYEQYF. CDR3 sequence (DNA): TGCGCCAGCAGTCAAAACGGCCGGGTTCTTTCCTACGAGCAGTACTTC.

V usage is TRBV1 and J usage is TRBJ2-1; the tabulated D call, TRBD2, remains unverified against the DNA. TRBV1 is deemed a pseudogene. The CDR3 extends over 20 amino acids. DNA of the CDR3: TGCACCAGCAGCCAAGGGAATAGCGGCACTGTAGCGAATTACTACAATGAGCAGTTCTTC. Translation: CTSSQGNSGTVANYYNEQFF.

V and J are TRBV10-2 and TRBJ2-2; 7 bases are shared with TRBD2. Per germline, CDR1 WSHSY and CDR2 SAAADI. The CDR3 is made up of 17 amino acids. Trimming removed 3 bases from V and 4 bases from J; junction bases left unmatched: 11. CDR3 loop: CASSDFGGGSLTGELFF. CDR3 in DNA: TGCGCCAGCAGTGATTTTGGGGGGGGGTCCCTCACCGGGGAGCTGTTTTTT.

V gene TRBV5-4 combines with J gene TRBJ1-3, with D possibly TRBD1 on 5 matching bases. The CDR3 totals 17 residues. V lost 4 bases and J 1 base, leaving 18 bases between the germline ends. The V gene's germline CDR1 is SGHNT and CDR2 YYREEE (reference sequence). The CDR3 loop is CASSPTGGTISGNTIYF. CDR3 DNA sequence: TGTGCCAGCAGCCCTACCGGGGGGACTATTTCTGGAAACACCATATATTTT.

Only one count was recorded for this clone. J is TRBJ2-5 and V is TRBV5-6; no clear D. The V end lost 0 bases, the J end lost 1 base, and 7 bases lay between the germline ends. Germline loops: CDR1 SGHDT, CDR2 YYEEEE. The CDR3 totals 14 residues. Here the CDR3 DNA reads TGTGCCAGCAGCTTGGGTAGCTCCCAAGAGACCCAGTACTTC. Translation gives CASSLGSSQETQYF.

V gene TRBV27 combines with J gene TRBJ2-7; D gene ambiguous. Germline V CDR1 and CDR2: MNHEY, SMNVEV (reference sequence). The CDR3 is made up of 13 amino acids. V was clipped by 3 bases and J by 0 bases, with 6 bases between them. The CDR3 coding sequence is TGTGCCAGCAGTTTCCGGAGCTCCTACGAGCAGTACTTC. Translating it yields CASSFRSSYEQYF.

This chain joins TRBV20-1 and TRBJ2-3; D is ambiguous. V lost 3 bases and J 5 bases, leaving 6 bases between the germline ends. The CDR3 spans 11 residues. CDR1 is DFQATT, CDR2 SNEGSKA, per germline (reference sequence). The CDR3 bases are TGCAGTGCTAGGAGCGAAGATACGCAGTATTTT. The encoded protein is CSARSEDTQYF.

The V gene is TRBV10-1, the J gene TRBJ2-7, with a possible D match to TRBD2 (5 bases). Germline CDR1 reads WNHNN; CDR2 reads SYGVQD (reference sequence). The V gene lost 5 bases and the J gene lost 6 bases, with 14 bases spanning the gap. The CDR3 runs to 13 residues. CDR3 protein: CASSLEGFGEQYF. The CDR3 DNA reads TGCGCCAGCAGTTTAGAGGGTTTCGGCGAGCAGTACTTC.

This chain uses TRBV27 with TRBJ2-1; D unresolved. Germline CDR1 is MNHEY and CDR2 is SMNVEV (reference sequence). The CDR3 length is 13 residues. V gave up 7 bases and J gave up 6 bases, with 13 bases separating them. CDR3 sequence: CASIPFGGNEQFF. CDR3 sequence (DNA): TGTGCCAGCATCCCTTTTGGCGGCAATGAGCAGTTCTTC.

This chain uses TRBV5-1 with TRBJ2-1, with TRBD2 matching 13 bases. V shed 4 bases and J 7 bases; nucleotides not matched to a gene: 8. Germline lookup yields CDR1 SGHRS and CDR2 YFSETQ. The CDR3 runs to 16 residues. The chain's CDR3 is CASSLPGTSGANEQFF. The CDR3 DNA sequence: TGCGCCAGCAGCCTGCCCGGGACTAGCGGGGCGAATGAGCAGTTCTTC.

The table lists this clone with a few counts. The chain recombines TRBV7-9 with TRBJ1-4; 9 bases line up with TRBD1. This CDR3 contains 15 residues. With 1 base clipped from V and 12 bases from J, the junction kept 9 bases outside the gene matches. Germline V gene lookup returns CDR1 SEHNR and CDR2 FQNEAQ (reference sequence). CDR3 loop: CASSLVPDRGRELFF. CDR3 DNA: TGTGCCAGCAGCTTAGTTCCGGACAGGGGTAGAGAACTGTTTTTT.

The chain is built from TRBV6-5 and TRBJ1-1; no definite D call. Germline CDR1 reads MNHEY; CDR2 reads SVGAGI. The CDR3 is 13 amino acids. V was shortened by 2 bases and J by 1 base, with 5 bases between the two germline ends. The CDR3 DNA reads as TGTGCCAGCAGTTACCCCGGGAACACTGAAGCTTTCTTT. The encoded protein is CASSYPGNTEAFF.

The chain links TRBV6-1 to TRBJ1-2; D is undetermined. Per the germline V gene, CDR1 is MNHNS and CDR2 is SASEGT. V lost 6 bases and J 8 bases, leaving 16 bases between the germline ends. The CDR3 covers 13 residues. The CDR3, as DNA: TGTGCCAGCAGGTTTTCGGGGAGCCGGGGCTACACCTTC. Amino acids: CASRFSGSRGYTF.

About this clone: The junction does not match germline at one end; this may be a read error. The gene calls are TRBV7-9 and TRBJ2-1; D ambiguous. Germline loops: CDR1 SEHNR, CDR2 FQNEAQ (reference sequence). The CDR3 loop spans 12 amino acids. The CDR3 region has the DNA TGTTCCAGCAGCCCCTTAGACAATGAGCAGTTCTTC. Its translation: CSSSPLDNEQFF.

V usage is TRBV7-9 and J usage is TRBJ2-7; unclear D gene. Germline CDR1 and CDR2: SEHNR and FQNEAQ (reference sequence). Trimming took 1 base from V and 3 from J, leaving 7 bases between them. The CDR3 is 13 amino acids. CDR3: CASSLDPGYEQYF. For the CDR3, the DNA is TGTGCCAGCAGCTTAGACCCGGGCTACGAGCAGTACTTC.

The chain joins TRBV28 to TRBJ2-5, with a tentative D call TRBD2 (6 bases). The CDR3 runs to 15 residues. Germline assignment: CDR1 MDHEN and CDR2 SYDVKM. V gave up 3 bases and J gave up 4 bases, with 15 bases separating them. DNA of the CDR3: TGTGCCAGCAGTTTGGGCGGGGCGTGGGCAGAGACCCAGTACTTC. This gives the protein CASSLGGAWAETQYF.

The rearrangement links TRBV29-1 to TRBJ2-1; D perhaps matches TRBD2 (7 bases). CDR3 length: 14 residues. V lost 7 bases, J lost 2 bases, and 15 bases lay in between. CDR1 and CDR2 from the germline V gene are SQVTM and ANQGSEA. CDR3 loop: CSAYGGPAYNEQFF. The CDR3 coding sequence is TGCAGCGCCTACGGGGGGCCCGCCTACAATGAGCAGTTCTTC.

This clone showed up just a few times. The chain links TRBV7-9 to TRBJ2-5; the D gene is possibly TRBD2 (5 bases). The CDR3 has 13 residues. Germline V gene sequence: CDR1 SEHNR, CDR2 FQNEAQ (reference sequence). The V and J ends lost 5 bases and 1 base respectively, with 8 bases between them. The CDR3, as DNA: TGTGCCAGCAGCCCCGGGGTCCAAGAGACCCAGTACTTC. This sequence encodes CASSPGVQETQYF.

J is TRBJ2-2 and V is TRBV6-5, with D possibly TRBD1 on 6 matching bases. CDR3 size: 15 residues. Trimming left V 2 bases short and J 1 base short, with 8 bases between. Germline CDR1 is MNHEY and CDR2 is SVGAGI. CDR3 DNA: TGTGCCAGCAGTTACGCACAGGGGAACACCGGGGAGCTGTTTTTT. Its translation: CASSYAQGNTGELFF.

The rearrangement links TRBV5-6 to TRBJ1-6; D uncertain. The CDR3 consists of 12 residues. The ends were cut back, 0 bases at V and 13 bases at J, with 8 bases in the middle. Germline CDR1 and CDR2: SGHDT and YYEEEE. CDR3 bases: TGTGCCAGCAGCTTGGGAGCCCCCCCCCTCCACTTT. Translated: CASSLGAPPLHF.

The chain joins TRBV7-8 to TRBJ2-5; 8 positions agree with TRBD2. CDR1 and CDR2 (germline): SGHVS, FQNEAQ. The J segment lost 5 bases and the V segment lost 3 bases, leaving 8 bases of the junction unmatched. This CDR3 has 15 amino acids. This CDR3 is CASSFSSGGTETQYF. For the CDR3, the DNA is TGTGCCAGCAGCTTTAGTTCGGGGGGGACGGAGACCCAGTACTTC.